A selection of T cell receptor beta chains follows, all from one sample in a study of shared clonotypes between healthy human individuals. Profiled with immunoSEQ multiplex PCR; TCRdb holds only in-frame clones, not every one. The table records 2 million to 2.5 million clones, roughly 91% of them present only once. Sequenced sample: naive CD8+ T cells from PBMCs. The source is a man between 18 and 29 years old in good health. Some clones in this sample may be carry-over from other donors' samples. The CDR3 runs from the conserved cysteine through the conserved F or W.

CDR3aa: CASSVLVSIDEQFF
v_gene: TRBV6-5
j_gene: TRBJ2-1

CDR3aa: CASSYSKTPRDYGYTF
v_gene: TRBV6-5
j_gene: TRBJ1-2

CDR3aa: CASSSQYEQFF
v_gene: TRBV9
j_gene: TRBJ2-1

CDR3aa: CASSQDFRTNYGYTF
v_gene: TRBV14
j_gene: TRBJ1-2

CDR3aa: CASSLTRPAEAFF
v_gene: TRBV28
j_gene: TRBJ1-1

CDR3aa: CASTTTGGDTQYF
v_gene: TRBV28
j_gene: TRBJ2-3

CDR3aa: CASSSYKRGSYEQYF
v_gene: TRBV7-8
j_gene: TRBJ2-7

CDR3aa: CASSLRALMNTGELFF
v_gene: TRBV7-9
j_gene: TRBJ2-2

CDR3aa: CASTLVGIQYF
v_gene: TRBV6-4
j_gene: TRBJ2-4

CDR3aa: CASSTYSSGSYNEQFF
v_gene: TRBV9
j_gene: TRBJ2-1

CDR3aa: CASSSQGRVSNEQFF
v_gene: TRBV28
j_gene: TRBJ2-1

CDR3aa: CASSMRRDVAELFF
v_gene: TRBV19
j_gene: TRBJ2-2